This T cell receptor beta chain was found in a study of cytomegalovirus exposure and HLA in healthy donors. Whole-study results and caveats: Later analysis demonstrated an association between a missense DCLRE1C variant and TCR beta V- and J-gene trimming.

As to this clone: What it recognizes is unknown.

This PCR relied on a set of 60 Vbeta primers and 13 Jbeta primers. The table came from immunoSEQ multiplex PCR; TCRdb's copy has only in-frame clones and leaves some out. Here the sample spans roughly 100,000 clones, around 60% being singletons. The CDR3 sequence is 13 residues long. Germline assignment: CDR1 SGHTA and CDR2 FQGNSA. The V gene lost 5 bases and the J gene lost 5 bases, with 13 bases spanning the gap. The chain links TRBV7-2 to TRBJ2-7, with a tentative D call TRBD2 (6 bases). The clonotype comes from a man younger than 40 in good health and CMV-seropositive. Sequencing input: PBMCs. Written as DNA, the CDR3 is TGTGCCAGCAGCCAGGCGGGGCACCACGAGCAGTACTTC. Translated, it gives CASSQAGHHEQYF.